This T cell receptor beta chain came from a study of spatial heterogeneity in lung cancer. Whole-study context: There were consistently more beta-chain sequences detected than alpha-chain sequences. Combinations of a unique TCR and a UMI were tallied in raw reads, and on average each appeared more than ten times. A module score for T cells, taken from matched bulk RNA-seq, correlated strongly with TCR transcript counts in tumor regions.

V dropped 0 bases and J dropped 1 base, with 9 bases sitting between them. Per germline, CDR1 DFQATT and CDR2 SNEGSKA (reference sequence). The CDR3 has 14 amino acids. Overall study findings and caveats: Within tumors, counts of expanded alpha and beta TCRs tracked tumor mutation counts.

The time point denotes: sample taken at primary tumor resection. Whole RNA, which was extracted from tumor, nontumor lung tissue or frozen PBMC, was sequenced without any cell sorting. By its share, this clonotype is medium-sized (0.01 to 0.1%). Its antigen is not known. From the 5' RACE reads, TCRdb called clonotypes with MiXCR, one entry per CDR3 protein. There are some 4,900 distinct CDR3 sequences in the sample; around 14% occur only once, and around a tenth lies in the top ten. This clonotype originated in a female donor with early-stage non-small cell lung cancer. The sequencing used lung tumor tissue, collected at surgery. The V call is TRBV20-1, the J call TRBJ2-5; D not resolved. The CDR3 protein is CSARDATAQETQYF. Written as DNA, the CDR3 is TGCAGTGCTAGAGATGCAACAGCCCAAGAGACCCAGTACTTC.